These 8 T cell receptor beta chains were sequenced from one sample in a study of T cell responses to AZD1222 COVID-19 vaccine. Profiled with immunoSEQ multiplex PCR; TCRdb holds only in-frame clones, not every one. There are fewer than 180,000 clones in the sample; roughly 90% occur only once, and 2.5% to 3.5% lies in the top ten. Material: peripheral blood, obtained 28 days after the second AZD1222 dose. The source is an adult who received the AZD1222 COVID-19 vaccine.

V is TRBV3-1 (or the pseudogene TRBV3-2) and J is TRBJ2-3, with 8 bases that match TRBD2. Germline CDR1 is LGHDT and CDR2 is YNNKEL (reference sequence). The CDR3 is made up of 16 amino acids. Trimming cost V 1 base and J 7 bases; bases outside gene matches: 10. The CDR3 reads CASSQGWLAGENTQYF. For the CDR3, the DNA is TGTGCCAGCAGCCAAGGATGGCTAGCGGGTGAGAATACGCAGTATTTT.

The gene calls are TRBV5-6 and TRBJ1-6; 9 bases line up with TRBD1. CDR1 is SGHDT, CDR2 YYEEEE, per germline. Trimming at V came to 4 bases and at J to 10 bases, leaving 15 bases not matched to a gene. This CDR3 spans 17 amino acids. In DNA form, the CDR3 reads TGTGCCAGCAGCCTTCCTCCCGGGACAGGGTTTGTCTCACCCCTCCACTTT. Protein sequence: CASSLPPGTGFVSPLHF.

The V and J genes are TRBV5-4 and TRBJ1-3; TRBD1 might be the D (6 bases). The V end was cut by 0 bases, the J end by 4 bases, with 11 bases between. There are 15 residues in the CDR3. Germline lookup yields CDR1 SGHNT and CDR2 YYREEE (reference sequence). The CDR3 region has the DNA TGTGCCAGCAGCTTGGCGGGGGCTCGCGGAAACACCATATATTTT. It yields the protein CASSLAGARGNTIYF.

The chain joins TRBV13 to TRBJ2-7; the D is unclear. Germline values: CDR1 PRHDT, CDR2 FYEKMQ (reference sequence). The CDR3 runs to 15 residues. Trimming pared 4 bases from V and 2 bases from J, leaving 15 bases between. The CDR3 is CASSSTEKLTYEQYF. CDR3 DNA: TGTGCCAGCAGCTCGACCGAGAAATTGACCTACGAGCAGTACTTC.

This rearrangement joins TRBV6-4 to TRBJ1-4; possibly TRBD1 for D (5 bases). Between the trimmed V and J ends, which lost 0 bases and 4 bases, there was a span of 18 bases. The CDR3 consists of 18 residues. CDR1 is MRHNA, CDR2 SNTAGT, per germline. CDR3 residues: CASSDSPDAVGGNEKLFF. For the CDR3, the DNA is TGTGCCAGCAGTGACTCGCCCGACGCCGTGGGGGGTAATGAAAAACTGTTTTTT.

The V gene is TRBV20-1, the J gene TRBJ2-1; 11 positions match TRBD2. J was trimmed by 3 bases and V by 3 bases; bases with no gene match: 7. Germline V gene lookup returns CDR1 DFQATT and CDR2 SNEGSKA (reference sequence). The CDR3 consists of 16 residues. CDR3 amino acids: CSASSGGLAVYNEQFF. The CDR3 bases are TGCAGTGCTAGTTCTGGGGGACTAGCGGTCTACAATGAGCAGTTCTTC.

This clone was picked up one time. This sequence joins TRBV28 and TRBJ1-4; 10 bases are shared with TRBD1. The J segment lost 8 bases and the V segment lost 4 bases, leaving 13 bases of the junction unmatched. Germline V lookup: CDR1 MDHEN, CDR2 SYDVKM. CDR3 length: 17 amino acids. The CDR3 nucleotides are TGTGCCAGCAGTTCCCCTACGGGGACAGGGGCGGGCGAAAAACTGTTTTTT. It encodes CASSSPTGTGAGEKLFF.

The genes are TRBV27 and TRBJ1-1, with 7 positions matching TRBD1. Per germline, CDR1 MNHEY and CDR2 SMNVEV (reference sequence). The CDR3 spans 13 residues. Trimming at V came to 3 bases and at J to 5 bases, leaving 3 bases not matched to a gene. CDR3: CASSFRGGTEAFF. In nucleotides, the CDR3 is TGTGCCAGCAGTTTCAGGGGGGGAACTGAAGCTTTCTTT.